This T cell receptor (beta chain) originates from a study of graft-versus-host responses after intestinal transplantation. Study summary: The transplants performed in recipients were multivisceral, liver-intestinal, or isolated intestinal. After anti-thymocyte globulin induction, recipients took tacrolimus and steroids for approximately three years.

Study conclusions and caveats: Analysis identified GvH clones in recipient marrow, with some appearing first in ileum or blood.

TCRdb's table, derived via immunoSEQ multiplex PCR, lists solely in-frame clones and lacks some. The table includes some 93,000 clones, roughly nine tenths detected once. A remark on this clone: Its antigen is unidentified.

The TCR comes from a human donor who received an intestinal transplant. Sample: unstimulated CD8+ T cells sorted from spleen or lymph node cells, taken before intestinal transplant.

The CDR3 sequence is CASSQDLNGRNTGELFF. The DNA for the CDR3 is TGCGCCAGCAGCCAAGATTTAAACGGGAGGAACACCGGGGAGCTGTTTTTT. The chain couples TRBV4-3 to TRBJ2-2; tentatively, D is TRBD2 (6 bases). The germline gives CDR1 LGHNA, CDR2 YSLEER. The germline V and J ends were trimmed by 0 bases and 1 base, with 12 bases remaining between them. This CDR3 spans 17 amino acids.